The entry below gives a single T cell receptor beta chain sequence along with its context. The run of the v3.0 immunoSEQ assay was at survey level. The assay was immunoSEQ multiplex PCR, and TCRdb's table has in-frame clones only and misses some. The sample includes under 45,000 clones, roughly 87% seen only once; the top ten take 5.5% to 6.5%. The entry originates in a study of long-term antiretroviral therapy in people with HIV. Across the study: First collections came about a decade before the 2015 immediate-ART recommendation.

Trimming left V 2 bases short and J 4 bases short, with 8 bases between. The CDR3 covers 13 residues. Germline CDR1 is WSHSY and CDR2 is SAAADI. The receptor was isolated from a man in his late teens or twenties with HIV. The sample in question was unsorted PBMCs, obtained 1 year after starting antiretroviral therapy. The chain employs TRBV10-2 and TRBJ1-1; D gene uncertain. The CDR3 sequence is CASSEDEGTEAFF. The CDR3 bases are TGCGCCAGCAGTGAGGACGAGGGCACTGAAGCTTTCTTT.